The entry below gives a single T cell receptor (beta chain) sequence along with its context. This clonotype showed up just once. The antigen it recognizes is unknown. Base quality data are lacking; no much larger clone is found one base away. A single read counts as weak evidence. The treatment or condition label of this sample denotes: roughly 10-day PBMC culture with coronavirus spike peptide pools or control peptides (ViraFEST assay). To expand antigen-specific T cells with peptide pools and then pick out the expanded clonotypes through TCR sequencing, the study relied on the ViraFEST assay. The positive SARS-CoV-2 PCR tests of the convalescent patients were dated from March to December 2020, before the Alpha, Beta and Delta variants emerged in the United States. Roughly 2.1 million PBMCs per well were cultured in IMDM with 5% human AB serum and roughly 9.3 IU/ml IL-2, plus 10 ug/ml peptide pools. Half of the culture medium was replaced with fresh IL-2-containing medium on days 3 and 7. Once the cells had been in culture for ten to eleven days, the EasySep CD4+ T cell isolation kit was used to isolate CD4+ T cells by negative selection. PBMCs were separated from whole blood using Ficoll-Paque Plus gradient centrifugation and then either used fresh or cryopreserved at -140C. Each culture condition was generally run in triplicate wells.

Library method: PCR. At the Johns Hopkins FTIC core, DNA from the cultured CD4+ T cells underwent TCR sequencing with the Oncomine TCR Beta short-read assay. Genomic DNA was extracted from the cultured CD4+ T cells with the QIAamp micro DNA kit. Oncomine TCR Beta libraries from cultured CD4+ T cells were pooled with unique dual indexes and sequenced on an Illumina iSeq 100. The source study handled its data this way. Non-productive sequences were filtered out, and CDR3s that did not start with C, did not end with F or W, or were shorter than 7 amino acids were discarded. Antigen-specific clonotypes were identified using the MANAFEST web application through comparison of peptide-stimulated wells with reference and other culture wells. To be called positive, a clone needed an FDR below 0.05, an odds ratio above 5, and a productive frequency above 0.1% in at least two of three replicate wells. Cross-reactive clonotypes were defined as significantly expanded in both SARS-CoV-2 spike wells and at least one common cold coronavirus spike condition. Using R version 3.6.1, CDR3 homology was evaluated through Levenshtein distances (stringdist) along with unrooted phylogenetic trees (ape). Starting from the raw public reads, TCRdb applied fastp trimming at Q25, assembled clones with MiXCR and retained in-frame beta chains. Identical CDR3 protein sequences are pooled into one entry, listed with their most common genes and DNA. For this entry, the V and J calls and clone size follow TCRdb and not the study's own pipeline. This sample lists 14,000 to 15,000 distinct CDR3 sequences; 73% were detected once. Clones ranked in the top ten supply roughly 10% of the sample.

The sample is drawn from a study of vaccination and CD4 T cells after COVID-19 (dated by TCRdb to 2022 to 2024). Regarding the complete study: Every convalescent patient had a positive nasal swab PCR test for SARS-CoV-2, with mild disease in eight to ten patients and severe disease in one. The convalescent cohort included six males and four females, with two Hispanic individuals, seven Caucasians, two Asians and one multiracial person. Participants received two doses of either the Pfizer-BioNTech BNT162b2 vaccine (n=8) or the Moderna mRNA-1273 vaccine (n=2). Post-COVID blood samples were collected from convalescent patients a median of approximately 100 days after diagnosis, with a range of roughly 30 to 161 days. Post-vaccine blood samples were collected a median of about 72 days after the second vaccine dose, ranging from about 14 to 241 days. Culture stimuli were overlapping spike peptide pools from SARS-CoV-2 and from the common cold coronaviruses HCoV-NL63, HCoV-OC43 and HCoV-229E. Control cultures used a CEFX viral epitope pool as positive control, an HIV-1 Nef peptide pool as negative control, or no peptide. In ten to eleven COVID-19 convalescent patients and a handful of infection-naive healthy vaccine recipients, researchers compared the spike-specific CD4+ TCR repertoire from before mRNA vaccination with the repertoire from after.

Summary of the overall study and its limitations: Among convalescent patients, a median about 86% of the SARS-CoV-2-reactive clones seen after vaccination appeared only after vaccination, which suggests priming specific to the vaccine. The number of convalescent patients in the study was relatively small, and the study did not examine early timepoints following natural infection. Of the vaccine-specific clones in convalescent patients, 304 of 307, or nearly all, reacted only to SARS-CoV-2 spike and did not cross-react with common cold coronaviruses. The median number of SARS-CoV-2-reactive clonotypes rose from around 21 after infection to 38 after vaccination, but the change was not significant.

There are 15 amino acids in the CDR3, from cysteine to phenylalanine inclusive. The DNA shown is the 45-base CDR3, in frame from base 1. V loses 6 bases of germline sequence and J loses 0 bases, and the interval between the two ends is 12 bases. The germline V gene gives CDR1 as MDHEN and CDR2 as SYDVKM. In this chain, TRBV28 is recombined with TRBJ1-5; the D segment cannot be called with confidence. The sample was CD4+ T cells from blood, cultured in vitro. The TCR was taken from a human donor who had recovered from COVID-19. The sequenced DNA: TGTGCCAGCAGCCTCGGTGGGAATAGCAATCAGCCCCAGCATTTT. Translated, it reads CASSLGGNSNQPQHF.